This T cell receptor (beta chain) originates from a study of T-cell reconstitution after alpha-beta-depleted transplantation in children. CDR3 size: 14 residues. J was trimmed by 2 bases and V by 5 bases; bases with no gene match: 9. The germline V gene encodes CDR1 DFQATT and CDR2 SNEGSKA (reference sequence). As it was prepared, the TCRbeta library received unique molecular identifiers. One entry per CDR3 protein results from TCRdb running MiXCR on the PCR reads. The table includes about 420,000 distinct CDR3 sequences, roughly 15% detected once. A few counts support this clonotype. J is TRBJ2-7 and V is TRBV20-1, with TRBD2 matching over 7 bases. This receptor was taken from a boy younger than two who had a stem cell transplant for Wiskott-Aldrich syndrome, so the T cells may come from the graft donor. Material: PBMCs, mostly from graft donor cells, obtained 360 days after TCRalphabeta/CD19-depleted stem cell transplant. CDR3 DNA: TGCAGTGCTCGGACTAGACACCACACCTACGAGCAGTACTTC. This gives the protein CSARTRHHTYEQYF.